This T cell receptor beta chain derives from a study of T cell changes during pregnancy in multiple sclerosis. The protocol was immunoSEQ multiplex PCR, while the TCRdb copy is restricted to in-frame clones and leaves out a portion. This repertoire shows approximately 70,000 clones, roughly 92% found once; its top ten account for approximately 1%. The CDR3 sequence is 15 residues long. The germline V gene encodes CDR1 MRHNA and CDR2 SNTAGT. The junction had 5 bases not matched to a gene; V was cut back by 4 bases and J by 5 bases. The sequence was collected from a female donor with multiple sclerosis, enrolled in a pregnancy study. The chain carries TRBV6-4 and TRBJ2-2; 9 bases map to TRBD2. Source: peripheral blood, taken in the third trimester of pregnancy. The CDR3 spells CASSVIAGETGELFF. The CDR3 DNA is TGTGCCAGCAGTGTGATAGCGGGAGAAACCGGGGAGCTGTTTTTT.